These 19 T cell receptor beta chains were sequenced from one sample in a study of blood T cell repertoires in COVID-19 (dated by TCRdb to the early 2020s). The library came from the immunoSEQ multiplex PCR assay. TCRdb holds this immuneACCESS table with in-frame rearrangements only. Some clones are missing; in checked studies, unresolved V genes explain under half, and the rest has no known cause. A total of more than 45,000 clones appear in this sample, about 90% of them only once. About 16% of the sample is taken by the ten largest. The sample comprised peripheral blood. All receptors come from a human donor with active COVID-19. The donor label of this sample is uncertain.

Written as DNA, the CDR3 is TGTGCCAGCAGCCGAGTGGACAATTATGGCACTGAAGCTTTCTTT. Protein sequence: CASSRVDNYGTEAFF. The chain has TRBV4-2 and TRBJ1-1; TRBD1 is a possible D gene (5 bases). This CDR3 has 15 residues. The germline CDR1 and CDR2 sequences are LGHNA and YNFKEQ. Trimming pared 4 bases from V and 4 bases from J, leaving 16 bases between.

A word on this clone: One junction end disagrees with the germline gene, perhaps due to a read error. The chain has TRBV15 and TRBJ1-2; maybe TRBD1 (6 bases). The germline CDR1 and CDR2 sequences are LNHNV and YYDKDF (reference sequence). The length of the CDR3 is 13 residues. The CDR3 bases are TGTGCCACCAGGAGAGGACAGTACTATGGCTACACCTTC. Its translation: CATRRGQYYGYTF.

This clone appeared once. The chain carries TRBV3-1 (or the pseudogene TRBV3-2) and TRBJ2-2, with 14 positions matching TRBD2. Unmatched junction bases numbered 6, after V lost 4 bases and J lost 5 bases. The germline V gene encodes CDR1 LGHDT and CDR2 YNNKEL (reference sequence). The length of the CDR3 is 17 residues. The CDR3, as DNA: TGTGCCAGCAGCCCCCTAAGACTAGCGGGGGGGACCGGGGAGCTGTTTTTT. Its translation: CASSPLRLAGGTGELFF.

This chain connects TRBV7-8 to TRBJ2-3; tentatively, D is TRBD2 (6 bases). Trimming shortened V by 2 bases and J by 4 bases, and 19 bases separated the two germline ends. The CDR3 spans 17 residues. Germline CDR1 is SGHVS and CDR2 is FQNEAQ. The CDR3 DNA reads as TGTGCCAGCAGCTTAACCCCCGGGACTCTCGGCCCAGATACGCAGTATTTT. Its protein is CASSLTPGTLGPDTQYF.

V gene TRBV13 combines with J gene TRBJ1-1, with D unclear. V was cut by 1 base and J by 1 base, with 7 bases left in between. Per the germline V gene, CDR1 is PRHDT and CDR2 is FYEKMQ (reference sequence). The CDR3 is made up of 14 amino acids. The CDR3 protein is CASSLEAGNTEAFF. In DNA, the CDR3 is TGTGCCAGCAGCTTAGAGGCAGGGAACACTGAAGCTTTCTTT.

V is TRBV11-3 and J is TRBJ2-2; 9 bases match TRBD1. The CDR3 spans 14 residues. Germline V lookup: CDR1 SGHNT, CDR2 YENEEA. The trim removed 6 bases at V and 3 bases at J, leaving 2 bases unmatched. The CDR3 bases are TGTGCCAGCAGTGGACAGGGGCACACCGGGGAGCTGTTTTTT. It is translated as CASSGQGHTGELFF.

The gene calls are TRBV5-1 and TRBJ2-5, with TRBD1 identical over 7 bases. Germline-derived CDR1 and CDR2 are SGHRS and YFSETQ. CDR3 length: 17 residues. J was trimmed by 5 bases and V by 0 bases; bases with no gene match: 13. CDR3 sequence: CASSLGQGGQRGETQYF. CDR3 sequence (DNA): TGCGCCAGCAGCTTGGGCCAAGGGGGCCAAAGGGGGGAGACCCAGTACTTC.

J is TRBJ2-7 and V is TRBV7-9, with D maybe TRBD1 (5 bases). The CDR3 has 14 amino acids. Germline assignment: CDR1 SEHNR and CDR2 FQNEAQ (reference sequence). Trimming removed 4 bases from V and 7 bases from J, with 17 bases in between. The CDR3 protein is CASSSGNPGGEQYF. DNA for the CDR3: TGTGCCAGCAGCTCAGGGAATCCGGGCGGTGAGCAGTACTTC.

This clone was observed a single time. The CDR3 is CASSLVGTGVETQYF. The CDR3 DNA reads TGTGCCAGCAGCTTGGTCGGGACAGGGGTCGAGACCCAGTACTTC. The gene calls are TRBV5-4 and TRBJ2-5; 10 bases are shared with TRBD1. The V and J ends lost 0 bases and 5 bases, in that order; junction bases with no gene match: 4. The CDR3 extends over 15 amino acids. The germline V gene has CDR1 SGHNT and CDR2 YYREEE (reference sequence).

This chain connects TRBV4-3 to TRBJ2-4, with 7 bases fitting TRBD1. The CDR3 has 16 amino acids. CDR1 is LGHNA, CDR2 YSLEER, per germline. V trimming: 3 bases; J trimming: 6 bases; junction bases outside the gene matches: 11. CDR3 residues: CASSHGRDSGRNIQYF. CDR3 coding DNA: TGCGCCAGCAGCCATGGAAGGGACAGTGGGAGAAACATTCAGTACTTC.

The chain recombines TRBV18 with TRBJ1-5, with D tentatively TRBD1 (5 bases). The length of the CDR3 is 17 residues. Trimming removed 0 bases at V and 0 bases at J, with 12 bases between. Looked up from germline, CDR1 is KGHSH and CDR2 is LQKENI. CDR3 DNA sequence: TGTGCCAGCTCACCACCGGGTTCCGGGGGTAGCAATCAGCCCCAGCATTTT. This gives the protein CASSPPGSGGSNQPQHF. Variable domain in full (rest from reference TRBV18 and TRBJ1-5): NAGVMQNPRHLVRRRGQEARLRCSPMKGHSHVYWYRQLPEEGLKFMVYLQKENIIDESGMPKERFSAEFPKEGPSILRIQQVVRGDSAAYFCASSPPGSGGSNQPQHFGDGTRLSIL.

The rearrangement links TRBV23-1 to TRBJ1-2, with D perhaps TRBD1 (5 bases). TRBV23-1 counts as an open reading frame of uncertain function. The CDR3 runs to 13 residues. V was trimmed by 8 bases and J by 7 bases, leaving 17 bases between them. CDR3 coding DNA: TGCGCCAGCGCTGGGGGGGGATCTTCTGGCTACACCTTC. The encoded protein is CASAGGGSSGYTF.

V is TRBV6-6 and J is TRBJ1-1, with D hard to call. CDR3 length: 13 amino acids. Trimming pared 6 bases from V and 1 base from J, leaving 9 bases between. Germline V CDR1 and CDR2: MNHNY, SVGAGI (reference sequence). The CDR3 DNA reads TGTGCCAGCAGAAAGCCGGGGAACACTGAAGCTTTCTTT. Amino acids: CASRKPGNTEAFF.

The chain combines TRBV4-3 with TRBJ2-5; tentatively, D is TRBD2 (6 bases). The CDR3 contains 16 residues. The ends were cut back, 2 bases at V and 2 bases at J, with 15 bases in the middle. CDR1 is LGHNA and CDR2 is YSLEER in the germline V gene. The CDR3 bases are TGCGCCAGCAGCCAATGGGACGAAGGAGGGCAAGAGACCCAGTACTTC. Protein sequence: CASSQWDEGGQETQYF.

This rearrangement joins TRBV6-2 or TRBV6-3 to TRBJ2-3; D gene unclear. CDR1 is MNHEY and CDR2 is SVGEGT in the germline V gene. The V gene lost 6 bases and the J gene lost 3 bases, with 7 bases spanning the gap. The CDR3 has 12 amino acids. The CDR3 coding sequence is TGTGCCAGCAGCGAACTAACAGATACGCAGTATTTT. The encoded protein is CASSELTDTQYF.

The gene calls are TRBV19 and TRBJ2-2; TRBD2 agrees at 10 bases. The germline CDR1 and CDR2 sequences are LNHDA and SQIVND (reference sequence). V gave up 3 bases and J gave up 0 bases; unmatched junction bases: 10. CDR3 length: 19 residues. In nucleotides, the CDR3 is TGTGCCAGTAGTATGGTGAGGAGCGGGGGGGAGGCGAACACCGGGGAGCTGTTTTTT. Its translation: CASSMVRSGGEANTGELFF.

The rearrangement links TRBV27 to TRBJ1-2, with D maybe TRBD1 (5 bases). The CDR3 has 14 amino acids. The germline V gene encodes CDR1 MNHEY and CDR2 SMNVEV (reference sequence). V lost 0 bases and J 8 bases, leaving 13 bases between the germline ends. The CDR3 coding sequence is TGTGCCAGCAGTTTATCCCTAGGGGTGGGCGGCTACACCTTC. This encodes CASSLSLGVGGYTF.

The CDR3 DNA sequence: TGTGCCAGCAGCTTCCGAAAGCGGGGGGGCTGGACCGGGGAGCTGTTTTTT. It translates to CASSFRKRGGWTGELFF. This chain uses TRBV13 with TRBJ2-2, with 10 nucleotides matching TRBD2. The CDR3 consists of 17 residues. The V gene end was trimmed by 3 bases and the J gene end by 5 bases; junction bases not matched to a gene: 9. Germline assignment: CDR1 PRHDT and CDR2 FYEKMQ (reference sequence).

The chain combines TRBV4-3 with TRBJ2-4; 7 bases agree with TRBD2. Germline lookup yields CDR1 LGHNA and CDR2 YSLEER. Trimming removed 5 bases from V and 7 bases from J; junction bases left unmatched: 2. The length of the CDR3 is 12 residues. The CDR3 coding sequence is TGCGCCAGCAGCGCCGGGGGGAACATTCAGTACTTC. Translating it yields CASSAGGNIQYF.